Sequencing of this T cell receptor beta chain was carried out in a study of siplizumab effects on memory and regulatory T cells. TCRdb's table, derived via immunoSEQ multiplex PCR, lists solely in-frame clones and lacks some. The table has 85,000 to 130,000 clones, 75% to 95% seen once. The receptor was derived from a human donor in good health. Some clones in this sample may be carry-over from other donors' samples. Sequenced: CD4+ T cells sorted from blood.

The CDR3: CASSHDRGTDTQYF. The CDR3 nucleotides read TGTGCCAGCAGCCACGACAGGGGCACAGATACGCAGTATTTT. V is TRBV7-6 and J is TRBJ2-3; 7 positions agree with TRBD1. Per the germline V gene, CDR1 is SGHVS and CDR2 is FNYEAQ. V lost 5 bases to trimming and J lost 1 base; unmatched junction nucleotides: 3. The CDR3 totals 14 residues.